Listed below are T cell receptor beta chains from one sample, sequenced in a study of blood T cell repertoires in COVID-19. TCRdb's copy holds only in-frame clones and misses some; the assay was immunoSEQ multiplex PCR. The data contain about 430,000 clones, about 88% of them singletons. Sequencing input: PBMCs or T cells enriched from blood (not recorded which). These receptor sequences come from a woman aged 18-30 years who had been exposed to COVID-19. Both conserved end residues are part of each CDR3. The order of the fields is CDR3 length, V gene, CDR3 protein.

CDR3 length: 16
V gene: TRBV6-6
CDR3 protein: CASSYRPGQGITEAFF

CDR3 length: 16
V gene: TRBV6-5
CDR3 protein: CASSYSRSPTKNIQYF

CDR3 length: 18
V gene: TRBV7-9
CDR3 protein: CASSGLAGGSDPFNEQFF

CDR3 length: 16
V gene: TRBV28
CDR3 protein: CASGGGSSGKYNEQFF

CDR3 length: 13
V gene: TRBV7-8
CDR3 protein: CASSPIQGYGYTF

CDR3 length: 15
V gene: TRBV10-3
CDR3 protein: CAISDMLSGRAVQYF

CDR3 length: 14
V gene: TRBV4-3
CDR3 protein: CASSQTLEGETQYF

CDR3 length: 19
V gene: TRBV3-1/TRBV3-2
CDR3 protein: CASSSQGTASFYVYNEQFF

CDR3 length: 15
V gene: TRBV29-1
CDR3 protein: CSVLWTGNVGMGYTF

CDR3 length: 17
V gene: TRBV3-1/TRBV3-2
CDR3 protein: CASSQELAGGLEDTQYF

CDR3 length: 15
V gene: TRBV6-1
CDR3 protein: CASSEASGGPGELFF

CDR3 length: 12
V gene: TRBV20-1
CDR3 protein: CSASGLVETQYF

CDR3 length: 16
V gene: TRBV5-1
CDR3 protein: CASSLPGLAGTNEQYF

CDR3 length: 15
V gene: TRBV7-9
CDR3 protein: CASSQQQSANYGYTF

CDR3 length: 16
V gene: TRBV6-1
CDR3 protein: CASSADLTRFTGELFF

CDR3 length: 18
V gene: TRBV19
CDR3 protein: CASSHYTRQGASNQPQHF

CDR3 length: 14
V gene: TRBV29-1
CDR3 protein: CSVEAGDRDYEQYF

CDR3 length: 14
V gene: TRBV19
CDR3 protein: CASIQDSSGNTIYF

CDR3 length: 16
V gene: TRBV4-1
CDR3 protein: CASSQGPRAGEYEQYF

CDR3 length: 17
V gene: TRBV9
CDR3 protein: CASSVGLAGGIDNEQFF

CDR3 length: 16
V gene: TRBV6-5
CDR3 protein: CASSYSSGGLINEQFF

CDR3 length: 14
V gene: TRBV7-9
CDR3 protein: CASSRTSGAYEQYF

CDR3 length: 16
V gene: TRBV15
CDR3 protein: CATSRDGQAGRYEQYF

CDR3 length: 15
V gene: TRBV28
CDR3 protein: CASSFSGTGLDGYTF

CDR3 length: 15
V gene: TRBV19
CDR3 protein: CASSRAGTNTGELFF

CDR3 length: 19
V gene: TRBV4-3
CDR3 protein: CASSEGMTGGRQPSYEQYF

CDR3 length: 16
V gene: TRBV14
CDR3 protein: CASSQGREGYQETQYF

CDR3 length: 16
V gene: TRBV28
CDR3 protein: CASSSLDREGGYEQYF

CDR3 length: 16
V gene: TRBV19
CDR3 protein: CASSQDRLHSNQPQHF

CDR3 length: 14
V gene: TRBV25-1
CDR3 protein: CASSGGPWGETQYF

CDR3 length: 14
V gene: TRBV3-1/TRBV3-2
CDR3 protein: CASSLGDNGNTIYF

CDR3 length: 19
V gene: TRBV4-1
CDR3 protein: CASSQYLRGRALDYNEQFF

CDR3 length: 16
V gene: TRBV11-2
CDR3 protein: CASSLLAGQSSYEQYF

CDR3 length: 13
V gene: TRBV7-9
CDR3 protein: CASSVQTNYGYTF

CDR3 length: 16
V gene: TRBV6-5
CDR3 protein: CASSYSGPRDNSPLHF

CDR3 length: 12
V gene: TRBV28
CDR3 protein: CASRAPPAEAFF

CDR3 length: 14
V gene: TRBV19
CDR3 protein: CASSYQGAQTEAFF

CDR3 length: 13
V gene: TRBV28
CDR3 protein: CASSPPRVQPQHF

CDR3 length: 16
V gene: TRBV4-1
CDR3 protein: CASSQDPSGRAFEQYF

CDR3 length: 14
V gene: TRBV20-1
CDR3 protein: CSASSRDRGAEAFF